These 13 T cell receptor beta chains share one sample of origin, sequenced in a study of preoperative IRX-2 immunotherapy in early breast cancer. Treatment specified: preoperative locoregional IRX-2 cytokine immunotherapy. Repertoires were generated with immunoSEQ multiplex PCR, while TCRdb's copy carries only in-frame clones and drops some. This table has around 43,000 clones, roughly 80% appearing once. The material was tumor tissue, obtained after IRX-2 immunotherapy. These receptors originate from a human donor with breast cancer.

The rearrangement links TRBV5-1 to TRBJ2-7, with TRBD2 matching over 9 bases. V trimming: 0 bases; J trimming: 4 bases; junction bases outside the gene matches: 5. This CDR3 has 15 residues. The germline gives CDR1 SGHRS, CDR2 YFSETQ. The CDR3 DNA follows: TGCGCCAGCAGCTTGGCGGCGGGAGGGGCTTACGAGCAGTACTTC. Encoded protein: CASSLAAGGAYEQYF.

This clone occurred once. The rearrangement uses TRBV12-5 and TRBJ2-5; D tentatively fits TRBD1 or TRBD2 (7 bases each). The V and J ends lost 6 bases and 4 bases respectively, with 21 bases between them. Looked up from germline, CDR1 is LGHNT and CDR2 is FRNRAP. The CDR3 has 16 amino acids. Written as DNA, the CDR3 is TGTGCTAGTGGCCGCGGGGAGGGGGCTAATGGAGAGACCCAGTACTTC. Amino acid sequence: CASGRGEGANGETQYF.

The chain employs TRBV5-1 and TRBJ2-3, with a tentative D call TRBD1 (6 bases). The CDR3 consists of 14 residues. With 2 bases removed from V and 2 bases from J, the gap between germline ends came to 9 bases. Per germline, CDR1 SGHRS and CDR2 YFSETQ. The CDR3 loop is CASSFWGPTDTQYF. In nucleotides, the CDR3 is TGCGCCAGCAGCTTTTGGGGGCCCACAGATACGCAGTATTTT.

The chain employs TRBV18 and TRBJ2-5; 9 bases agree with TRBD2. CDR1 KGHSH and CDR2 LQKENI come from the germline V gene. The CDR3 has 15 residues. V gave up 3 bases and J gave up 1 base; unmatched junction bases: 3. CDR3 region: CASSPSAGGQETQYF. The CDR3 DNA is TGTGCCAGCTCACCCTCAGCGGGGGGCCAAGAGACCCAGTACTTC.

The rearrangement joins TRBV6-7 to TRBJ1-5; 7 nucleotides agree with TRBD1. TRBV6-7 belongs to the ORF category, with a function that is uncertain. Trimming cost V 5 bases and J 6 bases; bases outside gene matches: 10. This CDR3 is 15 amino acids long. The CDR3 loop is CASSLTTGIGQPQHF. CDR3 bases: TGTGCCAGCAGTCTCACGACAGGGATCGGTCAGCCCCAGCATTTT.

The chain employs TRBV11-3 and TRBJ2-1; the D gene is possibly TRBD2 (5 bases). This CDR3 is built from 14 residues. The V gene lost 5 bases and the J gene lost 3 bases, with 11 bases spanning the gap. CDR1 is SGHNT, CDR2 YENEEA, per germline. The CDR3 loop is CASSNGLDYNEQFF. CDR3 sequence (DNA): TGTGCCAGCAGCAACGGACTGGACTACAATGAGCAGTTCTTC.

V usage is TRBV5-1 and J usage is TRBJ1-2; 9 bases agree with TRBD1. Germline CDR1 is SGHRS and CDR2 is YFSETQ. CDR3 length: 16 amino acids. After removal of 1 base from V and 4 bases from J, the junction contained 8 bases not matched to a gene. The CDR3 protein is CASSLRGQGPLYGYTF. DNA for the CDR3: TGCGCCAGCAGCTTGCGGGGACAGGGTCCTCTCTATGGCTACACCTTC.

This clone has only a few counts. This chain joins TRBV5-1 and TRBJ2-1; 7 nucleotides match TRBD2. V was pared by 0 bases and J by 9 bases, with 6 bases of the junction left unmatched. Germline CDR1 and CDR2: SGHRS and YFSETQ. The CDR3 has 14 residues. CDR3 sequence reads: CASSLGTRSGEQFF. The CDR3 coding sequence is TGCGCCAGCAGCTTGGGGACTAGAAGTGGTGAGCAGTTCTTC.

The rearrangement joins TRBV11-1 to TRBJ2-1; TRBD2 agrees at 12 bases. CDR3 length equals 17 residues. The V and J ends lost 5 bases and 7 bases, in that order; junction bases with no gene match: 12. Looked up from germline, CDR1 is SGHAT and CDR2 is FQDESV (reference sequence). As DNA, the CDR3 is TGTGCCAGCAGCGCGACTAGCGGGAGAACCGCGGGGAATGAGCAGTTCTTC. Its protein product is CASSATSGRTAGNEQFF.

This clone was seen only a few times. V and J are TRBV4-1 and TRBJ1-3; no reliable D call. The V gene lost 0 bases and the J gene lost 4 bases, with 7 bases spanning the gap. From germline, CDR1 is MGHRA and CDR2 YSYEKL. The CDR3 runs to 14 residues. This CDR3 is CASSQETRGNTIYF. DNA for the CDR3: TGCGCCAGCAGCCAAGAGACGAGAGGAAACACCATATATTTT.

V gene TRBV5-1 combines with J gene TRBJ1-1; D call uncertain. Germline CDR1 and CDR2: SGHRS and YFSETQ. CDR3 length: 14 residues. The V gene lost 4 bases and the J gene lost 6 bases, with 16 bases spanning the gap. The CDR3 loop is CASSQRSPASEAFF. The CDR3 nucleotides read TGCGCCAGCAGCCAGAGATCGCCAGCTTCTGAAGCTTTCTTT. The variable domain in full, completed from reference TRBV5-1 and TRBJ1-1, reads KAGVTQTPRYLIKTRGQQVTLSCSPISGHRSVSWYQQTPGQGLQFLFEYFSETQRNKGNFPGRFSGRQFSNSRSEMNVSTLELGDSALYLCASSQRSPASEAFFGQGTRLTVV.

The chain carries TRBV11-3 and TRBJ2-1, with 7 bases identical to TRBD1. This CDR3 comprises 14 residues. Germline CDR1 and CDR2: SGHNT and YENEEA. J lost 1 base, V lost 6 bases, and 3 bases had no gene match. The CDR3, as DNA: TGTGCCAGCAGTTCGGGACAGTCCTACAATGAGCAGTTCTTC. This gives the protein CASSSGQSYNEQFF.

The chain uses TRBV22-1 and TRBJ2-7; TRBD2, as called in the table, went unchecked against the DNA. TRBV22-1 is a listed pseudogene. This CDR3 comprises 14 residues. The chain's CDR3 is CASITERSSYEQYF. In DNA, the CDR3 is TGTGCCAGTATCACTGAACGGAGCTCCTACGAGCAGTACTTC.